The 10 T cell receptor beta chains listed next were all sequenced from one sample in a study of cytomegalovirus exposure and HLA in healthy donors. Primers for the PCR totalled 60 Vbeta and 13 Jbeta. Data came from immunoSEQ multiplex PCR; TCRdb stores just in-frame clones and leaves some out. The sample lists 150,000 to 200,000 clones, around 81% occurring once. Sequencing was carried out using PBMCs. The receptors shown here come from a man between 18 and 35 years old in good health and CMV-seronegative.

The V call is TRBV19, the J call TRBJ1-1; TRBD1 is a possible D gene (5 bases). This CDR3 is 14 amino acids long. With 1 base removed from V and 4 bases from J, the gap between germline ends came to 10 bases. The germline gives CDR1 LNHDA, CDR2 SQIVND (reference sequence). The CDR3: CASSIAAGFTEAFF. The CDR3 nucleotides read TGTGCCAGTAGTATAGCGGCAGGGTTCACTGAAGCTTTCTTT.

The genes are TRBV19 and TRBJ2-3, with 7 bases fitting TRBD1. V dropped 6 bases and J dropped 5; count of bases not matched to a gene: 14. Per the germline V gene, CDR1 is LNHDA and CDR2 is SQIVND (reference sequence). The CDR3 is 16 residues long. In nucleotides, the CDR3 is TGTGCCAGTAGCAACCCTCGGGACAGTGGAGGAGATACGCAGTATTTT. It yields the protein CASSNPRDSGGDTQYF.

The CDR3 loop is CASSEGQGNPDTQYF. Written as DNA, the CDR3 is TGTGCCAGCAGTGAAGGACAGGGTAACCCAGATACGCAGTATTTT. The gene calls are TRBV25-1 and TRBJ2-3; 8 bases map to TRBD1. This CDR3 has 15 residues. Trimming cost V 2 bases and J 4 bases; bases outside gene matches: 5. Per germline, CDR1 MGHDK and CDR2 SYGVNS.

This chain links TRBV11-3 with TRBJ2-2, with 8 nucleotides matching TRBD2. The CDR3 is 17 amino acids. The trim removed 5 bases at V and 4 bases at J, leaving 12 bases unmatched. Germline CDR1 and CDR2: SGHNT and YENEEA. The CDR3 DNA reads as TGTGCCAGCAGCCCCACTCGGGAGGGAAAGGGCACCGGGGAGCTGTTTTTT. Its protein product is CASSPTREGKGTGELFF.

The chain joins TRBV2 to TRBJ2-3, with D tentatively TRBD1 (5 bases). The V end lost 6 bases, the J end lost 4 bases, and 14 bases lay between the germline ends. From germline, CDR1 is SNHLY and CDR2 FYNNEI. The CDR3 covers 14 residues. CDR3 in DNA: TGTGCCAGCAGGCCCAGGGTAGCCCCAGATACGCAGTATTTT. Its translation is CASRPRVAPDTQYF.

V gene TRBV2 combines with J gene TRBJ2-5; possibly TRBD1 for D (5 bases). Judging by the DNA end, TRBJ2-7 fits better; the J call may be wrong. The CDR3 length is 11 residues. Germline V CDR1 and CDR2: SNHLY, FYNNEI. The chain's CDR3 is CARGVGSEQYF. The CDR3 DNA reads as TGTGCCAGAGGGGTCGGAAGCGAGCAGTACTTC.

The J gene is TRBJ1-4, the V gene TRBV4-1, with D possibly matching TRBD1 (6 bases). This CDR3 contains 16 residues. Germline lookup yields CDR1 MGHRA and CDR2 YSYEKL. With 4 bases removed from V and 1 base from J, the gap between germline ends came to 13 bases. The DNA of the CDR3 is TGCGCCAGCAGCCGCGACGACAGGCAAACTAATGAAAAACTGTTTTTT. This codes for CASSRDDRQTNEKLFF.

V is TRBV11-3 and J is TRBJ2-1; D is unclear. The CDR3 spans 19 residues. V was pared by 1 base and J by 1 base, with 20 bases between. Germline V lookup: CDR1 SGHNT, CDR2 YENEEA. DNA for the CDR3: TGTGCCAGCAGCTTAGGCGAGGTATCCGAAAAAAGGTCCTACAATGAGCAGTTCTTC. Protein: CASSLGEVSEKRSYNEQFF.

The chain links TRBV5-1 to TRBJ1-1, with TRBD1 matching over 9 bases. The germline gives CDR1 SGHRS, CDR2 YFSETQ. V lost 0 bases, J lost 4 bases, and 7 bases stayed unmatched. This CDR3 is 16 amino acids long. CDR3 DNA sequence: TGCGCCAGCAGCTTGGTTGCACAGGGGGCCTTCACTGAAGCTTTCTTT. Its translation: CASSLVAQGAFTEAFF. Filled out from reference TRBV5-1 and TRBJ1-1, the complete variable domain reads KAGVTQTPRYLIKTRGQQVTLSCSPISGHRSVSWYQQTPGQGLQFLFEYFSETQRNKGNFPGRFSGRQFSNSRSEMNVSTLELGDSALYLCASSLVAQGAFTEAFFGQGTRLTVV.

The chain carries TRBV28 and TRBJ1-2; 7 positions agree with TRBD1. Germline V lookup: CDR1 MDHEN, CDR2 SYDVKM. CDR3 length: 15 amino acids. V trimming: 2 bases; J trimming: 7 bases; junction bases outside the gene matches: 10. The CDR3 sequence: CASSLGTALSGGYTF. The CDR3 DNA sequence: TGTGCCAGCAGTTTAGGGACAGCCCTCTCGGGTGGCTACACCTTC.